Shown below are 15 T cell receptor beta chains from a single sample sequenced in a study of blood T cell repertoires in COVID-19 (TCRdb year 2020). Library preparation was by the immunoSEQ multiplex PCR assay. The clones in this table, taken by TCRdb from immuneACCESS, are in-frame only. Not every clone is retained; where verified, under half of the shortfall comes from an unresolved V gene, and the cause of the rest is unknown. The table for this sample lists roughly 180,000 clones; approximately 80% of them were counted only once. The ten largest make up roughly 13% of the sample. The sample taken for sequencing was PBMCs or T cells enriched from blood (not recorded which). These receptors all come from a woman aged 55-75 years who had recovered from COVID-19.

V usage is TRBV13 and J usage is TRBJ1-2; D is ambiguous. This CDR3 has 13 residues. Germline lookup yields CDR1 PRHDT and CDR2 FYEKMQ (reference sequence). V lost 5 bases and J lost 13, with 20 bases in between. The CDR3 DNA follows: TGTGCCAGCAGCCCGAAGAATACGGAGCGGGGCACCTTC. It encodes CASSPKNTERGTF. Full variable domain (rest looked up from reference TRBV13 and TRBJ1-2): AAGVIQSPRHLIKEKRETATLKCYPIPRHDTVYWYQQGPGQDPQFLISFYEKMQSDKGSIPDRFSAQQFSDYHSELNMSSLELGDSALYFCASSPKNTERGTFGSGTRLTVV.

The chain links TRBV28 to TRBJ1-6; D perhaps matches TRBD1 (5 bases). CDR1 and CDR2 (germline): MDHEN, SYDVKM. The CDR3 covers 15 residues. Trimming took 6 bases from V and 4 from J, leaving 13 bases between them. The CDR3 region is CASSPPGGYNSPLHF. In DNA form, the CDR3 reads TGTGCCAGCAGCCCCCCGGGGGGGTATAATTCACCCCTCCACTTT.

The chain joins TRBV5-1 to TRBJ2-1; D is perhaps TRBD2 (6 bases). The germline CDR1 and CDR2 sequences are SGHRS and YFSETQ. Deletions cut 2 bases from V and 0 bases from J, with 9 bases between. The CDR3 is 15 residues long. This chain's CDR3 is CASSFQGGSYNEQFF. The CDR3 DNA reads as TGCGCCAGCAGCTTCCAGGGAGGCTCCTACAATGAGCAGTTCTTC.

The gene calls are TRBV28 and TRBJ1-2, with 7 nucleotides matching TRBD1. The CDR3 totals 13 residues. Looked up from germline, CDR1 is MDHEN and CDR2 is SYDVKM. The junction had 5 bases not matched to a gene; V was cut back by 6 bases and J by 4 bases. The CDR3 here is CASRGWTGYGYTF. The CDR3 region has the DNA TGTGCCAGCAGGGGATGGACAGGCTATGGCTACACCTTC.

The chain links TRBV7-2 to TRBJ2-7; D perhaps matches TRBD2 (5 bases). Germline V gene data show CDR1 as SGHTA and CDR2 as FQGNSA. With 1 base removed from V and 3 bases from J, the gap between germline ends came to 13 bases. The CDR3 is 15 amino acids. The DNA of the CDR3 is TGTGCCAGCAGCTTAGGGCTAGCAGACCTCTACGAGCAGTACTTC. Residues: CASSLGLADLYEQYF.

The chain links TRBV28 to TRBJ1-5; D is perhaps TRBD1 (5 bases). V was shortened by 4 bases and J by 8 bases, with 15 bases between the two germline ends. Germline V gene data show CDR1 as MDHEN and CDR2 as SYDVKM. There are 14 residues in the CDR3. The CDR3 protein is CASSYDIGGKPQHF. For the CDR3, the DNA is TGTGCCAGCAGTTACGATATCGGGGGTAAGCCCCAGCATTTT.

The V call is TRBV5-4, the J call TRBJ1-4, with TRBD1 matching over 7 bases. The CDR3 runs 16 residues. Germline values: CDR1 SGHNT, CDR2 YYREEE (reference sequence). Unmatched junction bases numbered 6, after V lost 3 bases and J lost 1 base. This CDR3 reads CASSSTGERTNEKLFF. The CDR3 DNA follows: TGTGCCAGCAGCTCTACAGGGGAGCGAACTAATGAAAAACTGTTTTTT.

The chain employs TRBV11-2 and TRBJ1-5; D is unresolved. CDR1 is SGHAT, CDR2 FQNNGV, per germline. The CDR3 loop spans 15 amino acids. V was cut by 1 base and J by 0 bases, with 7 bases left in between. The CDR3 sequence is CASSLAQDSNQPQHF. CDR3 bases: TGTGCCAGCAGCTTAGCCCAGGATAGCAATCAGCCCCAGCATTTT.

The rearrangement joins TRBV18 to TRBJ2-3; D unresolved. The CDR3 has 15 residues. V dropped 0 bases and J dropped 2 bases, with 9 bases sitting between them. The germline V gene has CDR1 KGHSH and CDR2 LQKENI. The CDR3 DNA reads TGTGCCAGCTCACCACCGGTACAGCACACAGATACGCAGTATTTT. Translation gives CASSPPVQHTDTQYF.

The chain has TRBV11-2 and TRBJ2-1, with 8 bases matching TRBD1. Per the germline V gene, CDR1 is SGHAT and CDR2 is FQNNGV. Trimming cost V 5 bases and J 4 bases; bases outside gene matches: 7. The CDR3 is 15 amino acids. Here the CDR3 DNA reads TGTGCCAGCAGCCCCGGACAGGGATCTTACAATGAGCAGTTCTTC. It yields the protein CASSPGQGSYNEQFF.

The V call is TRBV2, the J call TRBJ1-5, with D possibly TRBD1 on 5 matching bases. Germline CDR1 and CDR2: SNHLY and FYNNEI. The CDR3 has 14 amino acids. Trimming shortened V by 6 bases and J by 1 base, and 10 bases separated the two germline ends. The CDR3 reads CASSATESNQPQHF. In nucleotides, the CDR3 is TGTGCCAGCAGCGCGACAGAAAGCAATCAGCCCCAGCATTTT.

The J gene is TRBJ1-1, the V gene TRBV2; tentative D call: TRBD1 (6 bases). CDR1 SNHLY and CDR2 FYNNEI come from the germline V gene. V shed 6 bases and J shed 7 bases, with 12 bases lying between them. The CDR3 runs 12 residues. CDR3 loop: CASSLDRNEAFF. The CDR3 nucleotides read TGTGCCAGCAGCCTTGACAGGAATGAAGCTTTCTTT. The complete variable domain, with remaining parts taken from reference TRBV2 and TRBJ1-1, reads EPEVTQTPSHQVTQMGQEVILRCVPISNHLYFYWYRQILGQKVEFLVSFYNNEISEKSEIFDDQFSVERPDGSNFTLKIRSTKLEDSAMYFCASSLDRNEAFFGQGTRLTVV.

This chain joins TRBV3-1 (or the pseudogene TRBV3-2) and TRBJ2-3, with TRBD2 as a possible D gene (5 bases). CDR1 and CDR2 from the germline V gene are LGHDT and YNNKEL (reference sequence). Deletions cut 3 bases from V and 2 bases from J, with 12 bases between. The CDR3 is 15 amino acids. The CDR3, as DNA: TGTGCCAGCAGCCAGAATCCGGGGAACACAGATACGCAGTATTTT. Translating gives CASSQNPGNTDTQYF.

This chain joins TRBV24-1 and TRBJ2-1, with D maybe TRBD2 (6 bases). CDR1 is KGHDR, CDR2 SFDVKD, per germline. V shed 6 bases and J shed 7 bases, with 12 bases lying between them. The CDR3 loop spans 13 amino acids. CDR3 region: CATSLGGLNEQFF. CDR3 bases: TGTGCCACCAGTTTGGGGGGTTTGAATGAGCAGTTCTTC.

A single count supports this clone. This rearrangement joins TRBV19 to TRBJ1-2; TRBD1 might be the D (6 bases). The CDR3 totals 13 residues. Germline V gene lookup returns CDR1 LNHDA and CDR2 SQIVND (reference sequence). V shed 5 bases and J shed 6 bases, with 13 bases lying between them. The CDR3 bases are TGTGCCAGTAGTCCGACAGGTGGAAATGGCTACACCTTC. Its translation is CASSPTGGNGYTF.